This T cell receptor beta chain stems from a study of cytomegalovirus exposure and HLA in healthy donors. The PCR had 60 Vbeta and 13 Jbeta primers. Produced via immunoSEQ multiplex PCR; TCRdb's table is partial and in-frame only. The sample has 20,000 to 25,000 clones, about four fifths seen once. Turning to this clone: Antigen: not known.

Deletions cut 7 bases from V and 9 bases from J, with 15 bases between. Per the germline V gene, CDR1 is MNHNS and CDR2 is SASEGT. The CDR3 is 12 amino acids. Whole-study findings and limits: Later, an analysis found that common viral pathogens appeared to be linked with several of the most significant clusters. Most TCR beta V segments were productive about 87% or about 30% of the time in an earlier analysis. In a later analysis, V- and J-gene trimming of beta chains associated with a DCLRE1C missense variant, replicated independently. Accurate prediction of most subjects' HLA-A and HLA-B alleles from TCR beta sequences was reported.

The sequence was obtained from a male donor in good health and CMV-seronegative. Material for sequencing was PBMCs. The chain joins TRBV6-1 to TRBJ2-5; D gene ambiguous. The DNA of the CDR3 is TGTGCCAGCACCCCCCCGGCGGCGTCCCAGTACTTC. It translates to CASTPPAASQYF.